This TCR beta chain stems from a study of control samples from healthy donors and cancer patients (dated by TCRdb to 2019 to 2021). Libraries were made using the immunoSEQ multiplex PCR assay. TCRdb took this table from immuneACCESS and kept in-frame rearrangements with V and J called. Such tables lack part of the clones; where checked against another copy, unresolved V genes explain under half of the gap, and the rest is unexplained. This sample lists 100,000 to 150,000 clones; about 90% were detected once. The ten largest clones capture under 9% of the sample. The cysteine opens and the phenylalanine closes a CDR3 of 16 amino acids. CDR3 DNA only is kept here, 48 bases in frame from base 1. V was cut back by 1 base and J by 4 bases, leaving a gap of 17 bases between them. CDR1 SGHRS and CDR2 YFSETQ are derived from the germline V gene. Concerning this clone itself: Its antigen target is currently unknown. Per-base quality was not reported, and no clone a single base away is much larger than it.

The chain couples TRBV5-1 to TRBJ2-5; a tentative D match to TRBD2 spans 6 bases. The sample was PBMCs. The sequence came from a man aged 50-59 years with head and neck cancer. The DNA sequence follows: TGCGCCAGCAGCTTGATCGGGGGAGGCGACTTAGAGACCCAGTACTTC. It codes for CASSLIGGGDLETQYF. The CDR3 plus the reference TRBV5-1 and TRBJ2-5 genes for the other parts give the full variable domain: KAGVTQTPRYLIKTRGQQVTLSCSPISGHRSVSWYQQTPGQGLQFLFEYFSETQRNKGNFPGRFSGRQFSNSRSEMNVSTLELGDSALYLCASSLIGGGDLETQYFGPGTRLLVL.